This entry describes one T cell receptor (beta chain). Clones were sequenced by immunoSEQ multiplex PCR, and TCRdb holds only the in-frame ones, with some missing. Counted here are tens of thousands of clones, 85% occurring once; the ten biggest clones make up more than 3%. The source of the sample is a study of blood T cell repertoires in COVID-19. At the level of the study: Samples taken during acute and convalescent COVID-19 were collected in the United States, Italy and Spain. PBMCs, B-cell-depleted T cells, or T cells were the source of the cDNA or gDNA that made up the material.

V gave up 0 bases and J gave up 7 bases; unmatched junction bases: 8. CDR3 size: 17 residues. This chain joins TRBV23-1 and TRBJ1-5; 11 nucleotides match TRBD1. TRBV23-1 is labeled an ORF, and its function is uncertain. The sequencing sample was made of peripheral blood. This receptor was taken from a man aged 55 to 70 with acute or convalescent COVID-19. This CDR3 reads CASSQSGKDRGPQPQHF. CDR3 in DNA: TGCGCCAGCAGTCAATCGGGGAAGGACAGGGGGCCCCAGCCCCAGCATTTT.